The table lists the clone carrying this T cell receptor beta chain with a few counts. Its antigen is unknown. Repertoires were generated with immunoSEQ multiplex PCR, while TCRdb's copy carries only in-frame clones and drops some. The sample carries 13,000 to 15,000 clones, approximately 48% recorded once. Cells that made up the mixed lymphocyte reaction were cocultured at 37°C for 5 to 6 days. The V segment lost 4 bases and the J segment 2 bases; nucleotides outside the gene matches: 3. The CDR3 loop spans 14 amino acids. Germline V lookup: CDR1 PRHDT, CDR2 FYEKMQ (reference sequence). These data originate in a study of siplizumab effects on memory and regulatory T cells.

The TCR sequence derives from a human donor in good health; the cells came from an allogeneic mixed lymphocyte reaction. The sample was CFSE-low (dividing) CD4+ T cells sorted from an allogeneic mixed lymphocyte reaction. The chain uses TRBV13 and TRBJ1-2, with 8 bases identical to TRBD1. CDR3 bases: TGTGCCAGCAGCTACCGGGACAGGAACTATGGCTACACCTTC. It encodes CASSYRDRNYGYTF.